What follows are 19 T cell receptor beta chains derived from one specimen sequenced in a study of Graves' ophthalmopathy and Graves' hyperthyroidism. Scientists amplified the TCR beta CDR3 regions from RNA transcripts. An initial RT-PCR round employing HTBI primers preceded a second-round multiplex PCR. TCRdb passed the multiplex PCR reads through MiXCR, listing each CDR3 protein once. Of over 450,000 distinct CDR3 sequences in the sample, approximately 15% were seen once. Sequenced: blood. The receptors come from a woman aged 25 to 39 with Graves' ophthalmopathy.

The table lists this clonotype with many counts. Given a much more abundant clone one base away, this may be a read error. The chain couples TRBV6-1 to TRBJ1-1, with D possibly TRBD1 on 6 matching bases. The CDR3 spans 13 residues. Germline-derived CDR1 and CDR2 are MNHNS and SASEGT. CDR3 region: CASSSGTPITASF. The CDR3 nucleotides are TGTGCCAGCAGCTCCGGGACACCCATTACAGCTTCCTTT.

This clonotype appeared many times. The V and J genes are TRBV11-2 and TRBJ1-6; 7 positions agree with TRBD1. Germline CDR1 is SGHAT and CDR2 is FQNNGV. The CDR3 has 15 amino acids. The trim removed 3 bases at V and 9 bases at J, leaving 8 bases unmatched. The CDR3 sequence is CASSFTGESGSPLHF. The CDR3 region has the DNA TGTGCCAGCAGCTTTACAGGGGAGAGTGGTTCACCCCTCCACTTT.

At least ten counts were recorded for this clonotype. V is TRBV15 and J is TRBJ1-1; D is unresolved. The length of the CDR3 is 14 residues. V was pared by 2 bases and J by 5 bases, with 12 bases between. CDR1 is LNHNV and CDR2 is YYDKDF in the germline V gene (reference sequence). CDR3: CATSRRRGLTEAFF. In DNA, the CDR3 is TGTGCCACCAGCAGACGGCGAGGGTTGACTGAAGCTTTCTTT.

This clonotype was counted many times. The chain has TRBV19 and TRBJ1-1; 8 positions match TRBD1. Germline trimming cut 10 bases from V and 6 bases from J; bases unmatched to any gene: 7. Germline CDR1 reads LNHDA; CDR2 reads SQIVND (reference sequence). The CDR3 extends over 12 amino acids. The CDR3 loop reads CATIDRGAEAFF. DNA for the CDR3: TGTGCCACTATAGACAGGGGCGCTGAAGCTTTCTTT.

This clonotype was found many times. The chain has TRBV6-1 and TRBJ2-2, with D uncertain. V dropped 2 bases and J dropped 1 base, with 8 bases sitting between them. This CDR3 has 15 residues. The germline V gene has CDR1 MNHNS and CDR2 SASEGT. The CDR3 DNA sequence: TGTGCCAGCAGTGAAATCCCCGGGAACACCGGGGAGCTGTTTTTT. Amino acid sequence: CASSEIPGNTGELFF.

The CDR3 sequence is CASSEAPGKGNQPQHF. CDR3 nucleotide sequence: TGTGCCAGCAGTGAAGCGCCCGGCAAGGGGAATCAGCCCCAGCATTTT. This chain uses TRBV6-1 with TRBJ1-5, with a tentative D call TRBD1 (5 bases). The CDR3 is 16 residues long. V was cut by 0 bases and J by 4 bases, with 13 bases left in between. Germline-derived CDR1 and CDR2 are MNHNS and SASEGT.

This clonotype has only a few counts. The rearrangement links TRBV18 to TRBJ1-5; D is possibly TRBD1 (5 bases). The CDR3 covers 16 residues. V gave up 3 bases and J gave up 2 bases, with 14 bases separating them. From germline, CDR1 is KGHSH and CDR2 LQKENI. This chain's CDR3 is CASSPFRETGNQPQHF. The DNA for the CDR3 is TGTGCCAGCTCACCCTTTCGGGAGACAGGCAATCAGCCCCAGCATTTT.

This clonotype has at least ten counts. The DNA of the CDR3 is TGTGCCAGCAGCCACCAGGGGGCTGACACCATATATTTT. It yields the protein CASSHQGADTIYF. The genes are TRBV3-1 and TRBJ1-3; 8 bases match TRBD1. The CDR3 runs 13 residues. The V gene end was trimmed by 3 bases and the J gene end by 8 bases; junction bases not matched to a gene: 3. The germline CDR1 and CDR2 sequences are LGHDT and YNNKEL (reference sequence). Together with reference TRBV3-1 and TRBJ1-3, the CDR3 gives the full variable domain: DTAVSQTPKYLVTQMGNDKSIKCEQNLGHDTMYWYKQDSKKFLKIMFSYNNKELIINETVPNRFSPKSPDKAHLNLHINSLELGDSAVYFCASSHQGADTIYFGEGSWLTVV.

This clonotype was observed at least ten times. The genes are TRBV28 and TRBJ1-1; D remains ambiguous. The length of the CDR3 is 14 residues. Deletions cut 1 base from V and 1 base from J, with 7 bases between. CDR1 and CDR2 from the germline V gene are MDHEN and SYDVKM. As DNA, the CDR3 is TGTGCCAGCAGTTTATCGTACCAGAACACTGAAGCTTTCTTT. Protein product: CASSLSYQNTEAFF.

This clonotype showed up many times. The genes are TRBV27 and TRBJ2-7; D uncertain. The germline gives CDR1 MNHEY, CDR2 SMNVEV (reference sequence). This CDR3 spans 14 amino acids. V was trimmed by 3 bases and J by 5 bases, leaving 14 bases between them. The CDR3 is CASSFLPPPDEQYF. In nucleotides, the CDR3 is TGTGCCAGCAGTTTCCTCCCCCCCCCCGACGAGCAGTACTTC.

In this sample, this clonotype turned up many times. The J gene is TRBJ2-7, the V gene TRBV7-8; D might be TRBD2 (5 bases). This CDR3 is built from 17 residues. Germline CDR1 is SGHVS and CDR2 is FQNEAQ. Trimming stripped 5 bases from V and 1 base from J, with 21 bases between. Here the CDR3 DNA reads TGTGCCAGCAGCGAGCGCTTAGGGCGAGGGTGGTCCTACGAGCAGTACTTC. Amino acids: CASSERLGRGWSYEQYF.

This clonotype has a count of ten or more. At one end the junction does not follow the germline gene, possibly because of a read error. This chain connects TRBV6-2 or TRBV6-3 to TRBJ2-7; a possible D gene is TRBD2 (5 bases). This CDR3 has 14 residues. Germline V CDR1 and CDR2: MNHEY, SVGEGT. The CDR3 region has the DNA TGTGCCAGCAGTCAACAAGCGGTTCCCTACGAGCGGTACTTC. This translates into CASSQQAVPYERYF.

The CDR3 protein is CASSRTSVGQPQHF. For the CDR3, the DNA is TGTGCCAGCAGCCGGACGAGCGTAGGACAGCCCCAGCATTTT. The V call is TRBV12-3 or TRBV12-4, the J call TRBJ1-5; D gene ambiguous. V gave up 6 bases and J gave up 7 bases, with 16 bases separating them. CDR3 length: 14 residues.

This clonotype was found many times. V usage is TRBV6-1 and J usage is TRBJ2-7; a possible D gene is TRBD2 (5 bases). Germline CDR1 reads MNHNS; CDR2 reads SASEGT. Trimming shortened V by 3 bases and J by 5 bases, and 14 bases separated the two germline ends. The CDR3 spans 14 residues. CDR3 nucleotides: TGTGCCAGCAGTGACACTAGAAGAGGAAACGAGCAGTACTTC. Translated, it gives CASSDTRRGNEQYF.

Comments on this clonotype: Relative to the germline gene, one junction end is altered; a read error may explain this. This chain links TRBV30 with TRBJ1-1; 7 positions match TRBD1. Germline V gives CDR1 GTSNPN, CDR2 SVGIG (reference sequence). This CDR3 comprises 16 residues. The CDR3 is CAWSVLRTGMNTESFF. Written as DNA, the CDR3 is TGTGCCTGGAGTGTACTCCGGACAGGTATGAACACTGAATCTTTCTTT.

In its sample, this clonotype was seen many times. CDR3 nucleotide sequence: TGTGCCAGCAGTGAGCAATTAGCGGGGGGATACCAAGAGACCCAGTACTTC. Translated, it gives CASSEQLAGGYQETQYF. The rearrangement joins TRBV6-1 to TRBJ2-5, with 10 nucleotides matching TRBD2. The CDR3 sequence is 17 residues long. V trimming: 3 bases; J trimming: 0 bases; junction bases outside the gene matches: 7. The germline gives CDR1 MNHNS, CDR2 SASEGT.

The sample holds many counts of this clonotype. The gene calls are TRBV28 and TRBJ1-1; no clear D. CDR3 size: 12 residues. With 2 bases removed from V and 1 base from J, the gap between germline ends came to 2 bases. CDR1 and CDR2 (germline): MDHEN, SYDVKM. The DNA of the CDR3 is TGTGCCAGCAGTTTAAGGAACACTGAAGCTTTCTTT. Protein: CASSLRNTEAFF.

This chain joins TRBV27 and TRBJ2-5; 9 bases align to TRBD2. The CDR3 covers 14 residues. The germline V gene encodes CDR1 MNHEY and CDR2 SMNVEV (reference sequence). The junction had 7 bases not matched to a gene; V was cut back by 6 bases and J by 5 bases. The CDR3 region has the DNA TGTGCCAGCAGGCGGGGGGGGCGTCAGGAGACCCAGTACTTC. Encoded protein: CASRRGGRQETQYF.

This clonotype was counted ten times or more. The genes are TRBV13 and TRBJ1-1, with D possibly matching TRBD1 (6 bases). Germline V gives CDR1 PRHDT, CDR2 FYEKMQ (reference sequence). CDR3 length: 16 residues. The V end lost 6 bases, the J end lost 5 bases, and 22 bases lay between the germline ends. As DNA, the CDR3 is TGTGCCAGCAGATTGGGGGGAACAGGGCGAGAGACTGAAGCTTTCTTT. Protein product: CASRLGGTGRETEAFF.